This paragraph reports one TCR beta chain. The target of this receptor is not known. Per-nucleotide qualities are absent, and no much larger clonotype sits a single base away. The cohort was made up of about 670 healthy bone marrow donors. All cohort members were sampled while nominally healthy, although unrecorded immune exposures were likely present. The donor tested CMV seronegative, placing the donor among the 350 or so seronegative members of the cohort. Every donor gave a peripheral blood sample, and the peripheral blood mononuclear cells from that sample were used for TCR beta sequencing. Genomic DNA extraction from the blood cell samples was performed with the Qiagen DNeasy Blood Extraction Kit. The sample is drawn from a study of cytomegalovirus exposure and HLA in healthy donors (dated by TCRdb to about 2017). Regarding the study in general: In an earlier analysis of under 750 of the donors, under 300 Gb of sequence data and just under 120 million unique TCR beta sequences from about 179 million T cells were reported. Around 330 gigabases of sequencing data and 75 million to 85 million unique TCR sequences made up an early release that covered over 550 HLA-typed donors. Among the roughly 390 genotyped donors, more than 70% belonged to the genetic ancestry cluster associated with self-reported Caucasian donors. The study aimed to test whether cataloging public T cell receptors could reveal signatures of past pathogen exposure. The T cell repertoires of 666 subjects were profiled by immunosequencing and related to cytomegalovirus serostatus. A separate validation cohort of over 95 different subjects was used in addition to the approximately 610-subject first cohort. To predict cytomegalovirus infection status, the study combined high-throughput TCR immunosequencing, statistical association of individual TCRs with disease status, and machine learning. In a later analysis, previously published TCR beta repertoires from 666 donors were re-analyzed and high-resolution HLA genotyping was added so that TCR occurrence patterns could be studied. In the later analysis, no new phenotypic data were used to find candidate immune exposures; instead, reliance was placed on TCR beta sequences and their occurrence across donors. An earlier analysis of around 540 of the donors applied high-throughput TCR beta sequencing to assess whether each TCR beta V gene segment acted as functional or pseudogenic. Donor age, sex, ethnicity and CMV serostatus were compiled alongside the repertoire data. A later genetic analysis used genome-wide SNP genotypes for about 65% of the 666 donors, treating that subset as a discovery cohort. Every repertoire in the discovery cohort had been generated on one and the same sequencing platform. Class I and class II HLA loci were covered by the typing at four-digit resolution. Typing coverage differed by locus: A, B, C, DRB1 and DQB1 were typed in roughly 620-640 donors, DQA1 in approximately 520, DPA1 in around 580, and DPB1 in 400 to 490. Four to six DR-DQ haplotypes were handled as single units for association and clustering, since linkage in the cohort was strong. Across 300 to 500 genotyped donors of the cohort, an average of about 250,000 unique TCR beta nucleotide sequences per donor were sequenced, and roughly 18% of those sequences were non-productive.

The paper's findings and limits, for the study overall: Correlated functional status among segregating V segments might be attributable to linkage disequilibrium, but an unknown experimental factor could not be ruled out. A later genetic analysis associated a missense DCLRE1C variant with V-gene and J-gene trimming of TCR beta chains, and an independent cohort replicated the association. A cluster of highly shared sequence variants was judged likely to be a technical artifact of the sequencing pipeline. HLA typing was unavailable for some donors at each locus, so association tests used only the typed subset. According to a later genetic analysis, donors in an Asian-associated ancestry cluster had fewer N-insertions in productive TCRs than the approximately 630-donor mean. The earlier analysis of 587 of the donors excluded approximately 17 rarely observed V segments, including chromosome 9 orphons, because counts were too low. A further reported finding was that TCR beta sequences accurately predicted the HLA-A and HLA-B alleles for most subjects in the first cohort. CMV serostatus was the only immune exposure information available for the cohort. Some IMGT-functional V segments, including TRBV6-2 and TRBV6-3, could not be distinguished by the 87-base-pair reads and were therefore excluded. In both the original and validation cohorts, the classifier was reported to diagnose cytomegalovirus status with high specificity and sensitivity. Presence/absence analyses assumed roughly uniform sequencing depth across donors, an assumption that may not hold. Most TCR sequences were seen in very few donors, while some public TCRs were found in many individuals. Assigning TCR associations to individual alleles was difficult when HLA alleles, especially DR and DQ, strongly co-occurred. According to a later analysis, parvovirus B19, influenza, CMV and Epstein-Barr virus appeared linked to several top co-occurrence clusters. According to a later analysis, TCR association rates differed among HLA loci, with DRB1 alleles showing the most associated TCRs and HLA-C alleles showing the fewest. According to the authors, the approach could potentially be generalized to other disease states and immunological phenotypes. Broadly in line with IMGT annotations, most TCR beta V segments showed up in productive rearrangements about 87% or about 30% of the time in an earlier analysis of around 550 of the donors. In a later analysis, HLA-associated TCR beta chains showed more clonal expansion and lower generation probabilities than non-associated chains that were equally common. In a later analysis, most CMV-associated TCR beta chains were found to appear HLA-restricted, with HLA associations seemingly driven largely by CMV exposure. Only TCR beta chains were sequenced in this cohort, and the absence of alpha or paired-chain data limited detectable features. A later analysis associated about 17,000 TCR beta sequences with specific HLA alleles at a false discovery rate of 0.05. In vitro tests confirmed that a few of the cytomegalovirus-associated TCR beta chains recognize cytomegalovirus antigens. In the study, about 150 TCR beta chains were listed as associated with cytomegalovirus.

Receptors were amplified or captured by the immunoSEQ multiplex PCR assay. The multiplex PCR relied on a mix of 60 forward primers for TCR Vbeta segments and 13 reverse primers for TCR Jbeta segments. The CDR3 region of rearranged TCR beta genes was amplified from genomic DNA by a multiplex PCR assay. On the Illumina HiSeq System, the amplified TCR beta libraries were sequenced as 87-base-pair reads. The authors' analysis ran thus. A later analysis tallied roughly 78 million unique TCR beta chains across the 666 repertoires, and some 10 million of those chains were shared by two or more donors. A nearest-neighbor algorithm error-corrected the raw reads and collapsed the reads into unique sequences, merging closely related sequences to remove PCR and sequencing errors. CDR3 sequences were aligned to IMGT reference sequences to assign V, D and J gene segments. Each retained sequence needed at least a six-nucleotide match to both a V gene segment and a J gene segment. Rearrangements were called productive when the CDR3 lacked stop codons and stayed in frame with V and J; all others were non-productive. CDR3 was defined by IMGT convention, running from the second conserved V-encoded cysteine to the conserved J-encoded phenylalanine. Sequences without an unambiguous match to a single V gene segment were excluded from the earlier analysis of 450 to 750 of the donors. An earlier analysis of approximately 590 of the donors classified V segments as functional when productive rearrangements were above 56.7% and as segregating when the standard deviation between donors was above 5%. A statistical classification framework was built to diagnose cytomegalovirus status from the catalog of TCR beta chain sequences. In a later analysis, V and J genes were assigned by comparing TCR nucleotide sequences against IMGT/GENE-DB human TR gene sequences. The TCRdist pipeline was used in a later analysis to assign CDR3 sequences and most-parsimonious VDJ recombination scenarios. A later analysis defined each TCR beta chain by its CDR3 amino acid sequence plus V-gene family, and excluded reads lacking a unique V-gene family. A later analysis removed 592 highly shared, low-generation-probability nucleotide sequences to deal with suspected cross-contamination and a sequencing artifact. In a later analysis, a clonal expansion index was calculated for each public chain from normalized within-repertoire ranks of inferred template counts. In a later analysis, generation probabilities were computed using a VDJ recombination model fitted to out-of-frame rearrangements, and the results were checked against IGoR. Hypergeometric tests were used in a later analysis to score TCR-TCR, TCR-HLA and TCR-CMV co-occurrence, with a repertoire-size bias correction applied to the TCR pairs. In a later analysis, false discovery rates were estimated by permuting HLA or CMV assignments 20 times. A later analysis grouped co-occurring TCRs with DBSCAN, adding TCRdist sequence similarity when clustering within HLA-allele-positive subsets. For co-occurrence clustering, repertoires with fewer than 30,000 or more than 120,000 public chains were excluded, along with roughly 5 repertoires with anomalous nucleotide sharing. The immuneACCESS repertoire file appears here via TCRdb, limited to in-frame rearrangements. These files lack a portion of the clones; in checked studies, under half of the deficit traces to unresolved V genes, and the cause of the others is not known. The V and J calls and clone size are taken from that table; D and trimming were inferred from the DNA. In all, the sample holds approximately 150,000 clones, and roughly 75% of those were seen once. The ten most abundant clones make up about 3.5% of the sample.

From a lookup of the germline V gene, CDR1 and CDR2 are SGDLS and YYNGEE. V gives up 2 bases and J gives up 6 bases, and the segment between their germline ends measures 12 bases. The CDR3 numbers 15 residues from cysteine through phenylalanine. Just CDR3 DNA is preserved here, 45 bases in frame from base 1. Sequencing was carried out using PBMCs. The sequence was collected from a man aged 40-55 years in good health and CMV-seronegative. Recombination connected TRBV9 to TRBJ1-6; a weak D assignment points to TRBD1 (6 bases agree). The DNA sequence follows: TGTGCCAGCAGCGTTTCTACAGGGCTTAATTCACCCCTCCACTTT. Its product reads: CASSVSTGLNSPLHF.